Following are 17 T cell receptor beta chains from one sample sequenced in a study of blood T cell repertoires in COVID-19. The assay was immunoSEQ multiplex PCR, and TCRdb's table has in-frame clones only and misses some. The sample lists 450,000 to 500,000 clones, around 85% seen once, with 3.2% in the top ten. The sequenced sample consisted of peripheral blood. The source of these receptors is a human donor in a cohort sampled during active COVID-19.

This clone showed up many times. This sample also contains other DNA sequences that code for the same CDR3. V is TRBV3-1 (or the pseudogene TRBV3-2) and J is TRBJ1-3; no firm D call. CDR3 size: 13 residues. In germline, CDR1 is LGHDT, CDR2 YNNKEL (reference sequence). Trimming removed 1 base from V and 9 bases from J, with 10 bases in between. The CDR3 loop reads CASSQGPGGTIYF. In DNA form, the CDR3 reads TGTGCCAGCAGCCAAGGCCCCGGTGGCACCATATATTTT.

The chain carries TRBV29-1 and TRBJ2-7; the match to TRBD1 covers 9 bases. V dropped 6 bases and J dropped 7; count of bases not matched to a gene: 13. Looked up from germline, CDR1 is SQVTM and CDR2 is ANQGSEA. This CDR3 contains 14 residues. CDR3 residues: CSVADRGSFGEQYF. CDR3 sequence (DNA): TGCAGCGTGGCGGACAGGGGAAGTTTCGGGGAGCAGTACTTC.

V is TRBV18 and J is TRBJ2-3, with D possibly matching TRBD2 (7 bases). Germline assignment: CDR1 KGHSH and CDR2 LQKENI. V lost 3 bases, J lost 3 bases, and 13 bases lay in between. This CDR3 has 15 amino acids. CDR3 DNA: TGTGCCAGCTCACCGGGGGGGGGCCCGACAGATACGCAGTATTTT. As protein: CASSPGGGPTDTQYF.

The rearrangement uses TRBV24-1 and TRBJ2-1, with TRBD2 identical over 9 bases. The length of the CDR3 is 15 residues. Germline lookup yields CDR1 KGHDR and CDR2 SFDVKD. Trimming removed 1 base from V and 11 bases from J; junction bases left unmatched: 8. CDR3 DNA: TGTGCCACCAGTGATTTTGGTAGCGGGAGTCTGAAGCAGTTCTTC. It encodes CATSDFGSGSLKQFF.

The J gene is TRBJ2-1, the V gene TRBV15; 12 positions agree with TRBD2. The J segment lost 8 bases and the V segment lost 1 base, leaving 3 bases of the junction unmatched. This CDR3 is 15 amino acids long. The germline CDR1 and CDR2 sequences are LNHNV and YYDKDF (reference sequence). The CDR3 is CATSRGTSGIDEQFF. CDR3 coding DNA: TGTGCCACCAGCAGAGGGACTAGCGGGATCGATGAGCAGTTCTTC.

The table lists this clone with a count of one. The V gene is TRBV7-9, the J gene TRBJ2-5; 9 bases are a match to TRBD1. The CDR3 spans 16 residues. The germline gives CDR1 SEHNR, CDR2 FQNEAQ (reference sequence). V dropped 2 bases and J dropped 0; count of bases not matched to a gene: 4. The CDR3 sequence: CASSLRTGADQETQYF. CDR3 sequence (DNA): TGTGCCAGCAGCTTAAGGACAGGGGCCGACCAAGAGACCCAGTACTTC.

V gene TRBV19 combines with J gene TRBJ1-1; perhaps TRBD1 as D (6 bases). Looked up from germline, CDR1 is LNHDA and CDR2 is SQIVND (reference sequence). This CDR3 is built from 13 residues. V lost 1 base to trimming and J lost 10 bases, with 13 bases between them. The CDR3 region is CASSIGQERAAFF. DNA of the CDR3: TGTGCCAGTAGTATAGGACAGGAGCGCGCAGCTTTCTTT.

This chain joins TRBV9 and TRBJ2-1, with a possible D match to TRBD1 (5 bases). V was clipped by 1 base and J by 6 bases, with 11 bases between them. In germline, CDR1 is SGDLS, CDR2 YYNGEE. This CDR3 comprises 14 residues. In nucleotides, the CDR3 is TGTGCCAGCAGCGTACAGGGCCAGGTCAATGAGCAGTTCTTC. It translates to CASSVQGQVNEQFF. Based on the CDR3 plus reference TRBV9 and TRBJ2-1, the full variable domain is DSGVTQTPKHLITATGQRVTLRCSPRSGDLSVYWYQQSLDQGLQFLIQYYNGEERAKGNILERFSAQQFPDLHSELNLSSLELGDSALYFCASSVQGQVNEQFFGPGTRLTVL.

This clone was seen just once. V is TRBV19 and J is TRBJ1-6; 7 bases are shared with TRBD1. The CDR3 runs to 16 residues. CDR1 is LNHDA, CDR2 SQIVND, per germline (reference sequence). V lost 2 bases and J lost 8; bases outside the gene matches: 9. For the CDR3, the DNA is TGTGCCAGTAGTATAAGAACCACAGGGGTACATTCACCCCTCCACTTT. This gives the protein CASSIRTTGVHSPLHF.

The rearrangement joins TRBV7-9 to TRBJ1-1; 9 bases are shared with TRBD1. The CDR3 runs to 14 residues. The germline V gene encodes CDR1 SEHNR and CDR2 FQNEAQ (reference sequence). V lost 5 bases to trimming and J lost 3 bases; unmatched junction nucleotides: 4. CDR3 nucleotides: TGTGCCAGCAGCCGTAGACAGGGGGACACTGAAGCTTTCTTT. Protein: CASSRRQGDTEAFF.

The chain uses TRBV4-3 and TRBJ2-5; D not certain. This CDR3 has 14 amino acids. V lost 3 bases to trimming and J lost 5 bases, with 13 bases between them. The germline V gene has CDR1 LGHNA and CDR2 YSLEER. CDR3 in DNA: TGCGCCAGCAGCCACAACCCCCTTAGTGAGACCCAGTACTTC. Its protein product is CASSHNPLSETQYF.

The gene calls are TRBV4-1 and TRBJ2-1; 14 bases are a match to TRBD2. Germline V lookup: CDR1 MGHRA, CDR2 YSYEKL. This CDR3 is built from 18 residues. V dropped 4 bases and J dropped 3; count of bases not matched to a gene: 8. CDR3 residues: CASSREGLAGALYNEQFF. The CDR3 nucleotides are TGCGCCAGCAGCCGAGAGGGACTAGCGGGAGCCCTCTACAATGAGCAGTTCTTC.

The chain joins TRBV7-8 to TRBJ1-1; the D gene is possibly TRBD1 (5 bases). Germline loops: CDR1 SGHVS, CDR2 FQNEAQ. Between the trimmed V and J ends, which lost 8 bases and 4 bases, there was a span of 17 bases. The CDR3 spans 14 residues. The DNA of the CDR3 is TGTGCCAGCCGGGACTGGGGTTTGGGCACTGAAGCTTTCTTT. It encodes CASRDWGLGTEAFF.

J is TRBJ2-7 and V is TRBV15, with D perhaps matching TRBD1 (6 bases). The CDR3 is 14 residues long. Trimming shortened V by 8 bases and J by 1 base, and 15 bases separated the two germline ends. The germline V gene has CDR1 LNHNV and CDR2 YYDKDF (reference sequence). CDR3 region: CATQGQGNSYEQYF. DNA of the CDR3: TGTGCCACCCAGGGGCAGGGTAATTCCTACGAGCAGTACTTC.

V usage is TRBV3-1 (or the pseudogene TRBV3-2) and J usage is TRBJ1-1; D gene unclear. This CDR3 region has 15 residues. Germline V gene lookup returns CDR1 LGHDT and CDR2 YNNKEL (reference sequence). V lost 0 bases and J lost 3, with 11 bases in between. In nucleotides, the CDR3 is TGTGCCAGCAGCCAAGATCCCGCAGTCGACACTGAAGCTTTCTTT. As protein: CASSQDPAVDTEAFF.

The chain has TRBV30 and TRBJ1-2; D perhaps matches TRBD1 (6 bases). V was cut by 6 bases and J by 4 bases, with 12 bases left in between. CDR1 is GTSNPN and CDR2 is SVGIG in the germline V gene (reference sequence). The CDR3 length is 12 residues. The CDR3 is CACHQDSYGYTF. Written as DNA, the CDR3 is TGTGCCTGTCACCAGGACAGCTATGGCTACACCTTC.

This chain uses TRBV18 with TRBJ2-5; D may be TRBD1 (6 bases). Germline-derived CDR1 and CDR2 are KGHSH and LQKENI. The CDR3 has 15 residues. Trimming removed 1 base from V and 5 bases from J, with 14 bases in between. CDR3 in DNA: TGTGCCAGCTCACCACTACAGGGTGTTGGGGAGACCCAGTACTTC. It specifies CASSPLQGVGETQYF.